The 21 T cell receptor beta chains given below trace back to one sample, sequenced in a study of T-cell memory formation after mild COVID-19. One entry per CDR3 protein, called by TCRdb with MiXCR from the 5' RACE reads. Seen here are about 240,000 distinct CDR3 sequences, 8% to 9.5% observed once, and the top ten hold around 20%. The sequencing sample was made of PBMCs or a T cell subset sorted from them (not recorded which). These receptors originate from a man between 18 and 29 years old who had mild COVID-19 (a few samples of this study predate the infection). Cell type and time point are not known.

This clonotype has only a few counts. The CDR3: CASSQVALSETQYF. In DNA form, the CDR3 reads TGCGCCAGCAGCCAGGTAGCGTTGTCGGAGACCCAGTACTTC. The rearrangement uses TRBV4-1 and TRBJ2-5; weak D call: TRBD2 (5 bases). The length of the CDR3 is 14 residues. Looked up from germline, CDR1 is MGHRA and CDR2 is YSYEKL. The ends were cut back, 3 bases at V and 5 bases at J, with 13 bases in the middle.

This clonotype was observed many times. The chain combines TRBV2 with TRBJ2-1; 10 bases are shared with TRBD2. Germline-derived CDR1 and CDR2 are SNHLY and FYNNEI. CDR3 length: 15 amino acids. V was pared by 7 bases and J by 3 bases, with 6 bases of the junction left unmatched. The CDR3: CASTLSGGSYNEQFF. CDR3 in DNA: TGTGCCAGCACCCTTAGCGGGGGGAGCTACAATGAGCAGTTCTTC.

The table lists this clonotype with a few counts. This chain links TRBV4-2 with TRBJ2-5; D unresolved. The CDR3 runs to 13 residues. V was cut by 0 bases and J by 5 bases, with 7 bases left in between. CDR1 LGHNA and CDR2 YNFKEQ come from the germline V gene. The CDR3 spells CASSQESKETQYF. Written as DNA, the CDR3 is TGTGCCAGCAGCCAAGAAAGTAAGGAGACCCAGTACTTC.

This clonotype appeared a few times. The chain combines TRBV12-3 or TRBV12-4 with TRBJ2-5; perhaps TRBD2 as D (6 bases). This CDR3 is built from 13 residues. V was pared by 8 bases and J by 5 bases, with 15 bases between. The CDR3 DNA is TGTGCCAGCGGATTGCGGGGCTCCGAGACCCAGTACTTC. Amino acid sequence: CASGLRGSETQYF.

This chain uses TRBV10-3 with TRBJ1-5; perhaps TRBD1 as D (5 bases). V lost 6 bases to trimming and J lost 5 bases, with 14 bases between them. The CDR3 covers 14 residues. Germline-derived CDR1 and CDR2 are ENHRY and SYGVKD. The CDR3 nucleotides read TGTGCCATCAGGGCGGCAGGGCTTTATCAGCCCCAGCATTTT. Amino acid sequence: CAIRAAGLYQPQHF.

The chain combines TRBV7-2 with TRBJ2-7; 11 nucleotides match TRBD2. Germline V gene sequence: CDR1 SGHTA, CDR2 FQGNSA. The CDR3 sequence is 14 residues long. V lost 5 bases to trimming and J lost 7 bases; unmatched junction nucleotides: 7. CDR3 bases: TGTGCCAGCAGCACTCAGAGGACTAGCGGGGAGCAGTACTTC. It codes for CASSTQRTSGEQYF.

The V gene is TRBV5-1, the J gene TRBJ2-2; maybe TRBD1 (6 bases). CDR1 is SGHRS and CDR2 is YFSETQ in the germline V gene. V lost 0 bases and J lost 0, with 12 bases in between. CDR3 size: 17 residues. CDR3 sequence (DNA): TGCGCCAGCAGCTTGGTAATGGGGGCCACGAACACCGGGGAGCTGTTTTTT. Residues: CASSLVMGATNTGELFF.

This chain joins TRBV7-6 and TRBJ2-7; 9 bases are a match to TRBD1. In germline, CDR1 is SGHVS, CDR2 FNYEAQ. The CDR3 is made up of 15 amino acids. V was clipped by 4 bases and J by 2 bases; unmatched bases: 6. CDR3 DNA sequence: TGTGCCAGCAGCTCCCCCCGGACAGGGGCCTACGAGCAGTACTTC. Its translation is CASSSPRTGAYEQYF.

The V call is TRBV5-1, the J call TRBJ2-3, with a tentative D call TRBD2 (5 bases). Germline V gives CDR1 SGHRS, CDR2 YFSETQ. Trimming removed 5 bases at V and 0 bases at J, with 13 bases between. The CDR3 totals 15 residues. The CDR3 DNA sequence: TGCGCCAGCAGTTCGAGCGGAACTAGCACAGATACGCAGTATTTT. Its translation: CASSSSGTSTDTQYF.

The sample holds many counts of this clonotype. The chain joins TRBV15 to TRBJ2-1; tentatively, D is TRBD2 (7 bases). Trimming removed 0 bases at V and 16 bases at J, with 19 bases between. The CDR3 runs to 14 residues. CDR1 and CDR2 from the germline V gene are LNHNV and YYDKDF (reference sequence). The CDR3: CATSRDVGGGFPFF. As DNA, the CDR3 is TGTGCCACCAGCAGAGATGTTGGGGGGGGCTTTCCCTTCTTC.

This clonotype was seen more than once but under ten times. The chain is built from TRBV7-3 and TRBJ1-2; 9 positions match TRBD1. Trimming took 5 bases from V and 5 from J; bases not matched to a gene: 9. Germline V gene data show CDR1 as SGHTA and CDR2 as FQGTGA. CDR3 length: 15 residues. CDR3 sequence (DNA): TGTGCCAGCAGCCGGATGGACAGGGGAGTATATGGCTACACCTTC. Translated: CASSRMDRGVYGYTF.

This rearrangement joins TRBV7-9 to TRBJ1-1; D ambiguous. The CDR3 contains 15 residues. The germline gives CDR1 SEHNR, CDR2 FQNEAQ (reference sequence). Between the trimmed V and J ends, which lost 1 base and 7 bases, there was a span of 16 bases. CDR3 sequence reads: CASSLGVSSWGEAFF. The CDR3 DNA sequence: TGTGCCAGCAGCTTAGGTGTCTCCTCGTGGGGTGAAGCTTTCTTT.

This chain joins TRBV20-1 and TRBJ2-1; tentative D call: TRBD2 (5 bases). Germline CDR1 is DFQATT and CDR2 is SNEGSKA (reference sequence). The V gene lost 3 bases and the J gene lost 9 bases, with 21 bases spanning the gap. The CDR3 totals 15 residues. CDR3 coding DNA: TGCAGTGCTAGGCCCCTGCGCACGGGATTCGGTGAGCAGTTCTTC. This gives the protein CSARPLRTGFGEQFF.

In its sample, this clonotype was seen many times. The CDR3 DNA reads as TGTGCCAGCAGCTTATCTTTCGCAGATACGCAGTATTTT. This gives the protein CASSLSFADTQYF. V and J are TRBV7-2 and TRBJ2-3, with D unclear. Trimming cost V 2 bases and J 4 bases, with 7 bases left between them. Germline CDR1 reads SGHTA; CDR2 reads FQGNSA. The CDR3 has 13 amino acids.

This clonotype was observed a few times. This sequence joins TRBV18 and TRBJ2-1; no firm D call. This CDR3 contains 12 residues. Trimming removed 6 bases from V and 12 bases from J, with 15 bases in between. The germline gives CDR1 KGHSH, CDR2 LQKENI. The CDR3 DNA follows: TGTGCCAGCTCGACGGTATCACAGTGGCAGTTCTTC. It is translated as CASSTVSQWQFF.

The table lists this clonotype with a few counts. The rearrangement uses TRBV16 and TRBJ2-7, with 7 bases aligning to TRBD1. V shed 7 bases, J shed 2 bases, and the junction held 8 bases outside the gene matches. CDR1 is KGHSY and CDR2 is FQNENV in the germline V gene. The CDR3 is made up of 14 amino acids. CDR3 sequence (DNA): TGTGCCAGCACCCGAGGCGGACAGGCCTACGAGCAGTACGTC. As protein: CASTRGGQAYEQYV.

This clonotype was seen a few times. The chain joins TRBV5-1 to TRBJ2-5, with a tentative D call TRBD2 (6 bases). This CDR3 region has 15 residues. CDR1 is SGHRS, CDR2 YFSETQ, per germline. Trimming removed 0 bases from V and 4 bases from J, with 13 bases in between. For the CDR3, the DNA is TGCGCCAGCAGCTTGGCCCAGCGGGCAGGAGAGACCCAGTACTTC. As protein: CASSLAQRAGETQYF.

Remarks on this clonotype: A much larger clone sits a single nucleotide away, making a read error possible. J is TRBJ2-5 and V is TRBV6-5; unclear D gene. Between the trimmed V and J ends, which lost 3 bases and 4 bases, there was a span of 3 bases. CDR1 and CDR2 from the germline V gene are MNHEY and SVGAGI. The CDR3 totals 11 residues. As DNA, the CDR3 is TGTGCCAGCAGTTATCTAGAGACCCAGTACTTC. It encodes CASSYLETQYF.

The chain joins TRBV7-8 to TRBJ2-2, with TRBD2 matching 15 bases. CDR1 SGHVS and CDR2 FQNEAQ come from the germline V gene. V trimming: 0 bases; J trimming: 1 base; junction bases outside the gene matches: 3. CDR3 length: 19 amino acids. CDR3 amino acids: CASSLAGTSGGLNTGELFF. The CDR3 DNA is TGTGCCAGCAGCTTAGCGGGGACTAGCGGGGGGTTGAACACCGGGGAGCTGTTTTTT.

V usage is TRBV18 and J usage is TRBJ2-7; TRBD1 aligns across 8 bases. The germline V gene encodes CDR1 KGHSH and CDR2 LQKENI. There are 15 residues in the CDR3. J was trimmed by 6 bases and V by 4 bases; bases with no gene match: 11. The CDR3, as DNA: TGTGCCAGCTCACGCCCCGACAGGGGTAGCGGCGAGCAGTACTTC. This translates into CASSRPDRGSGEQYF.

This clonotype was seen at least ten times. The CDR3 sequence is CATSRLSRSGSYEQYF. In DNA, the CDR3 is TGTGCCACCAGCAGGTTGAGCAGGTCGGGCTCCTACGAGCAGTACTTC. The chain joins TRBV15 to TRBJ2-7; D gene unclear. Germline CDR1 is LNHNV and CDR2 is YYDKDF (reference sequence). This CDR3 spans 16 amino acids. Deletions cut 3 bases from V and 0 bases from J, with 15 bases between.